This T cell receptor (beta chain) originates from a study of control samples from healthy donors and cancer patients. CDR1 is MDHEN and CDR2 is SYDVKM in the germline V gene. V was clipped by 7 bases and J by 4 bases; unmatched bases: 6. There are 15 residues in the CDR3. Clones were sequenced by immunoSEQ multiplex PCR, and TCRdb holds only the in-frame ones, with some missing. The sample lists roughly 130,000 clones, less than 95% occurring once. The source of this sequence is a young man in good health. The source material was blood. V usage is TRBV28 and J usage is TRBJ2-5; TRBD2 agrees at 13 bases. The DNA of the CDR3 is TGTGCCAGCAATAGACTAGCGGGGGGCCTAGAGACCCAGTACTTC. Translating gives CASNRLAGGLETQYF. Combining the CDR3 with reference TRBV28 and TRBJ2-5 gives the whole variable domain DVKVTQSSRYLVKRTGEKVFLECVQDMDHENMFWYRQDPGLGLRLIYFSYDVKMKEKGDIPEGYSVSREKKERFSLILESASTNQTSMYLCASNRLAGGLETQYFGPGTRLLVL.